Below, one TCR beta chain is given with its context. A junction end diverges from the germline sequence, so it may reflect a read error. The sample originates from a study of T-cell reconstitution after alpha-beta-depleted transplantation in children. TCRbeta library construction was performed incorporating unique molecular identifiers. One entry per CDR3 protein, called by TCRdb with MiXCR from the PCR reads. The repertoire holds a few hundred thousand distinct CDR3 sequences, with around 8.9% as singletons. Germline lookup yields CDR1 SGHDT and CDR2 YYEEEE. This CDR3 region has 16 residues. The starting material was PBMCs from the stem cell graft donor, obtained from the stem cell graft. V gene TRBV5-6 combines with J gene TRBJ2-1; D unclear. This clonotype originated in a human donor who donated a stem cell graft to a child with SCID. The CDR3 spells CASSFLGQDVVNEQLF. The CDR3 nucleotides read TGTGCCAGCAGCTTTCTGGGTCAGGACGTGGTCAATGAGCAGCTCTTC.